This is a list of T cell receptor beta chains from one sample in a study of response to subunit inactivated influenza vaccine. A single record per CDR3 protein comes from TCRdb applying MiXCR to the RT-PCR reads. Here the sample spans hundreds of thousands of distinct CDR3 sequences, about 15% being singletons. The sequenced sample was CD4+ T cells sorted from PBMCs, obtained approximately 25 months after vaccination. Receptors originate from a man aged 45-69 years who received an inactivated influenza vaccine. Each CDR3 is given without its conserved first and last residue.

V gene	J gene	CDR3 protein
TRBV25-1	TRBJ2-1	ASSDTVYYNEQF
TRBV29-1	TRBJ2-3	SVARTSGTTDTQY
TRBV9	TRBJ1-1	ASSVVTNTEAF
TRBV18	TRBJ2-2	ASSPPRYPNTRELF
TRBV20-1	TRBJ2-3	SATRGGGAKDTQY
TRBV7-3	TRBJ1-1	ASSLKGAGTEAF
TRBV4-2	TRBJ2-3	ASSQVTRPRTDTQY
TRBV12-3/TRBV12-4	TRBJ1-1	ASSLLGRGVAEAF
TRBV20-1	TRBJ1-1	SARDSRGRGYTEAF
TRBV6-1	TRBJ1-5	ASRPPGAGDQQPQH
TRBV29-1	TRBJ1-6	SVEDRDRGPVFYNSPLH
TRBV29-1	TRBJ2-3	SVATGTDTQY
TRBV12-3/TRBV12-4	TRBJ1-6	ASSLGAGRSPLH
TRBV5-6	TRBJ1-2	ASSFVGQGAYGYT
TRBV20-1	TRBJ2-3	SADRQGRTDTQY
TRBV27	TRBJ1-1	ASSLFGQGDTEAF
TRBV4-2	TRBJ2-7	ASSQAREYYEQY
TRBV7-2	TRBJ2-7	ASSRFGQGGYEQY
TRBV5-1	TRBJ1-1	ASSLSGGANTEAF
TRBV7-2	TRBJ2-7	ASSIPGLYEQY
TRBV6-2/TRBV6-3	TRBJ2-7	ASSSWDRGSEQY
TRBV3-1	TRBJ2-7	ASSQTSGRGEQY
TRBV29-1	TRBJ2-7	SVQRGFTHEQY
TRBV6-1	TRBJ2-7	ASSRSGVSSYEQY
TRBV11-2	TRBJ2-1	ASSADRGHYNEQF
TRBV4-3	TRBJ2-7	ASSLGLAGTYEQY
TRBV7-2	TRBJ2-1	ASSLTSATYNEQF
TRBV7-2	TRBJ2-2	ASSLRAEIAGELF
TRBV10-3	TRBJ2-1	AISPGQVYNEQF
TRBV10-3	TRBJ2-3	ATGQGLSDTQY
TRBV3-1	TRBJ2-2	ASRKEGLGGELF
TRBV6-5	TRBJ2-2	ASSYYNHGGRASTGELF
TRBV12-3/TRBV12-4	TRBJ1-2	ASSLLGRGLYGYT
TRBV30	TRBJ2-7	AWKGQGRVHEQY
TRBV5-6	TRBJ1-1	ASSLGVTLNTEAF
TRBV20-1	TRBJ2-7	SALRDRASYEQY
TRBV4-3	TRBJ2-5	ASSHRLAGGKQETQY
TRBV5-5	TRBJ2-7	ASSLAGTSAYEQY
TRBV3-1	TRBJ2-3	ASSRSSGLAGGGTDTQY
TRBV12-3/TRBV12-4	TRBJ2-1	ASSLTSGGYNEQF